This TCR beta chain was found in a study of cytomegalovirus exposure and HLA in healthy donors. Across the study: Within the Caucasian-associated ancestry cluster were about 81% of the roughly 400 genotyped donors.

V was clipped by 4 bases and J by 0 bases, with 13 bases between them. The V gene's germline CDR1 is SGHNT and CDR2 YYREEE (reference sequence). The CDR3 extends over 15 amino acids. A remark on this clone: Its target is not known.

Regarding the study as a whole: Altogether, 164 TCR beta chains were recorded as cytomegalovirus-associated. Roughly uniform sequencing depth across donors was assumed, possibly incorrectly. The authors later found TCR association rates varying by HLA locus, with DRB1 most and HLA-C fewest.

The PCR ran on 60 Vbeta and 13 Jbeta primers. Libraries were prepared by immunoSEQ multiplex PCR; TCRdb keeps only in-frame clonotypes and omits some of them. The sample lists 150,000 or so clones, around four fifths occurring once. Material for sequencing was PBMCs. The sequence came from a man between 18 and 29 years old in good health and CMV-seronegative. The chain links TRBV5-4 to TRBJ1-1; TRBD1 is a possible D gene (6 bases). The CDR3, as DNA: TGTGCCAGCAGCCTCATCCAGGGGCTGAACACTGAAGCTTTCTTT. Translated: CASSLIQGLNTEAFF.